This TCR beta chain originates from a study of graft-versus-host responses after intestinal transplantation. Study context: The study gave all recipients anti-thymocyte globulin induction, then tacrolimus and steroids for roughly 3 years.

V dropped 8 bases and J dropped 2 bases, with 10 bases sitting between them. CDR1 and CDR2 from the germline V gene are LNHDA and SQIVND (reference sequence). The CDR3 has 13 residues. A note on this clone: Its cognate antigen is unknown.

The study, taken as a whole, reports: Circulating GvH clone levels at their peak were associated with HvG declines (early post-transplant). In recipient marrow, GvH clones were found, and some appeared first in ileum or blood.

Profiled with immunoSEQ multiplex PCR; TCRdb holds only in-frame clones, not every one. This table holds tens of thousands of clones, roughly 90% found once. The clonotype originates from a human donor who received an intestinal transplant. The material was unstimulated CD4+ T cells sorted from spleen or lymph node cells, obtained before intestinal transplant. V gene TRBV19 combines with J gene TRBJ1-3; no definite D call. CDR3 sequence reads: CASARTAGNTIYF. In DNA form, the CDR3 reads TGTGCCAGTGCTCGTACGGCTGGAAACACCATATATTTT.